Listed below are T cell receptor beta chains from one sample, sequenced in a study of T-cell reconstitution after alpha-beta-depleted transplantation in children. TCRdb processed the PCR reads anew with MiXCR; each CDR3 protein has one entry. The sample includes roughly 48,000 distinct CDR3 sequences, approximately 6% of them seen just once. The material sequenced was PBMCs, mostly from graft donor cells, taken 60 days after TCRalphabeta/CD19-depleted stem cell transplant. The source is a female patient aged 2-15 years who had a stem cell transplant for aplastic anemia, so the T cells may come from the graft donor. Both conserved end residues are part of each CDR3. The order of the fields is CDR3 DNA, CDR3 protein, clone size, J gene, D gene, V gene. A D gene is named only where the DNA matches it firmly. Some rows have no size entry. The others give once, few or many, or a class for an expanded clone.

DNA: TGTGCCAGCAGCTCTATACGGCTTTCCGCTCGCACAGATACGCAGTATTTT
CDR3: CASSSIRLSARTDTQYF
size: NA
J: TRBJ2-3
D: NA
V: TRBV7-9

DNA: TGTGCCAGCAGTCGGACAGGGGAAGACTATGGCTACACCTTC
CDR3: CASSRTGEDYGYTF
size: many
J: TRBJ1-2
D: TRBD1
V: TRBV12-3/TRBV12-4

DNA: TGTGCCAGCTCCGGCGATAATAGGTACGAGCAGTACTTC
CDR3: CASSGDNRYEQYF
size: many
J: TRBJ2-7
D: NA
V: TRBV18

DNA: TGTGCCAGTAGCACAACTAGCGAGTGGGTCGGCGAGCAGTACTTC
CDR3: CASSTTSEWVGEQYF
size: NA
J: TRBJ2-7
D: TRBD2
V: TRBV19

DNA: TGCGCCAGCAGTCTTGACAGGGGGCTAGGGGATACGCAGTATTTT
CDR3: CASSLDRGLGDTQYF
size: many
J: TRBJ2-3
D: TRBD1
V: TRBV4-1

DNA: TGTGCCAGTCTGGGGGCTGGAAACACCATATATTTT
CDR3: CASLGAGNTIYF
size: many
J: TRBJ1-3
D: NA
V: TRBV12-3/TRBV12-4

DNA: TGTGCCAGCAGGCTAGCGGGAGTTAGCGGGGAGCTGTTTTTT
CDR3: CASRLAGVSGELFF
size: many
J: TRBJ2-2
D: TRBD2
V: TRBV6-4

DNA: TGCAGCGTTGTCCCTCTAGAGGGTCAAGAGACCCAGTACTTC
CDR3: CSVVPLEGQETQYF
size: many
J: TRBJ2-5
D: NA
V: TRBV29-1

DNA: TGCAGTGCTAGAGACATACGAAGGCGGGGTGGTTACAATGAGCAGTTCTTC
CDR3: CSARDIRRRGGYNEQFF
size: many
J: TRBJ2-1
D: NA
V: TRBV20-1

DNA: TGTGCCAGCAGTCCCCCGACAGGGAAAGGCTACGAGCAGTACTTC
CDR3: CASSPPTGKGYEQYF
size: NA
J: TRBJ2-7
D: TRBD1
V: TRBV28

DNA: TGTGCCAGCAGCTTAGGGCGGAGTAACACTGAAGCTTTCTTT
CDR3: CASSLGRSNTEAFF
size: many
J: TRBJ1-1
D: NA
V: TRBV7-2

DNA: TGCAGTGCTAGAGCCCGCGGCAATCAGCCCCAGCATTTT
CDR3: CSARARGNQPQHF
size: NA
J: TRBJ1-5
D: NA
V: TRBV20-1

DNA: TGTGCCAGCAGCTTAGGACTAGTCCCCTCCTACGAGCAGTACTTC
CDR3: CASSLGLVPSYEQYF
size: many
J: TRBJ2-7
D: TRBD2
V: TRBV5-4

DNA: TGCGCCAGCAGCACCTCCAAGGGAGCTGGGACTGAAGCTTTCTTT
CDR3: CASSTSKGAGTEAFF
size: many
J: TRBJ1-1
D: NA
V: TRBV5-1

DNA: TGTGCCAGCAGTTTTCCTGTCTACTCTGGAAACACCATATATTTT
CDR3: CASSFPVYSGNTIYF
size: many
J: TRBJ1-3
D: NA
V: TRBV12-3/TRBV12-4

DNA: TGTGCCAGCAGCTTAGAACTAGCGTTCTACAATGAGCAGTTCTTC
CDR3: CASSLELAFYNEQFF
size: many
J: TRBJ2-1
D: TRBD2
V: TRBV7-2

DNA: TGCGCCAGCAGCACGGGACTAGCGGGAGTCCATGAGCAGTTCTTC
CDR3: CASSTGLAGVHEQFF
size: many
J: TRBJ2-1
D: TRBD2
V: TRBV5-1

DNA: TGCGCCAGCAGCGGCAGTCTACGCAATGAGCAGTTCTTC
CDR3: CASSGSLRNEQFF
size: many
J: TRBJ2-1
D: NA
V: TRBV5-1

DNA: TGTGCCAGCAGCCTAACCGGCCAGAATGAGCAGTTCTTC
CDR3: CASSLTGQNEQFF
size: many
J: TRBJ2-1
D: NA
V: TRBV7-9

DNA: TGTGCCAGCAGCTTAGTATCCGGAGATCAAGAGACCCAGTACTTC
CDR3: CASSLVSGDQETQYF
size: many
J: TRBJ2-5
D: NA
V: TRBV7-9

DNA: TGTGCCAGCAGCCAACGCACAGGGGTGGGGTACTACGAGCAGTACTTC
CDR3: CASSQRTGVGYYEQYF
size: many
J: TRBJ2-7
D: TRBD1
V: TRBV4-2

DNA: TGTGCCAGCAGTCGGTCAGGGCACTACGAGCAGTACTTC
CDR3: CASSRSGHYEQYF
size: many
J: TRBJ2-7
D: NA
V: TRBV12-3/TRBV12-4

DNA: TGTGCCAGCAGTTACTCGACAGAGGGAGAGACCCAGTACTTC
CDR3: CASSYSTEGETQYF
size: many
J: TRBJ2-5
D: NA
V: TRBV6-6

DNA: TGCAGTGCGGAAACCGGGACTAGCGTGTTTTACGAGCAGTACTTC
CDR3: CSAETGTSVFYEQYF
size: many
J: TRBJ2-7
D: TRBD2
V: TRBV20-1

DNA: TGCAGTGCTGAGGTAGCGGGAGGTGATGGCGAGACCCAGTACTTC
CDR3: CSAEVAGGDGETQYF
size: many
J: TRBJ2-5
D: TRBD2
V: TRBV20-1